Each of the 4 T cell receptor beta chains below was sequenced from the same sample in a study of T-cell reconstitution after alpha-beta-depleted transplantation in children. TCRbeta library preparation incorporated unique molecular identifiers. TCRdb analysed the PCR reads with MiXCR anew, one entry per CDR3 protein. The table records more than 90,000 distinct CDR3 sequences, 10% of them present only once. This material consisted of PBMCs, taken before TCRalphabeta/CD19-depleted stem cell transplant. The receptors were sampled from a boy aged 2 to 10 with acute lymphoblastic leukemia, due to receive a stem cell transplant.

This clonotype appeared many times. The chain is built from TRBV5-1 and TRBJ2-5; TRBD2 is a possible D gene (6 bases). The V gene lost 2 bases and the J gene lost 4 bases, with 12 bases spanning the gap. The CDR3 sequence is 14 residues long. Germline assignment: CDR1 SGHRS and CDR2 YFSETQ. This CDR3 reads CASSLGTSPETQYF. The CDR3 DNA is TGCGCCAGCAGCTTAGGAACTAGCCCAGAGACCCAGTACTTC.

The sample holds a few counts of this clonotype. This chain joins TRBV7-9 and TRBJ2-7; D is possibly TRBD2 (6 bases). The CDR3 consists of 15 residues. CDR1 SEHNR and CDR2 FQNEAQ come from the germline V gene (reference sequence). V lost 1 base and J lost 6, with 16 bases in between. The CDR3 coding sequence is TGTGCCAGCAGCTTAGTCGGGGGTGCTGGTTCCGAGCAGTACTTC. Its protein is CASSLVGGAGSEQYF.

The chain employs TRBV7-8 and TRBJ1-1; 7 bases match TRBD1. This CDR3 is 13 amino acids long. The ends lost 4 bases at V and 5 bases at J; junction bases unmatched: 4. Germline loops: CDR1 SGHVS, CDR2 FQNEAQ. This CDR3 is CASSYRGKTEAFF. The CDR3, as DNA: TGTGCCAGCAGCTACAGGGGTAAGACTGAAGCTTTCTTT.

The chain combines TRBV28 with TRBJ2-7, with D tentatively TRBD2 (6 bases). Germline V gene data show CDR1 as MDHEN and CDR2 as SYDVKM. The CDR3 sequence is 14 residues long. Between the trimmed V and J ends, which lost 3 bases and 0 bases, there was a span of 9 bases. DNA for the CDR3: TGTGCCAGCAGTTTGGGCGGGGACTCCTACGAGCAGTACTTC. Translating it yields CASSLGGDSYEQYF.